The clone carrying this T cell receptor beta chain was seen only a few times. The antigen remains undetermined. This CDR3 region has 13 residues. The junction had 3 bases not matched to a gene; V was cut back by 5 bases and J by 1 base. Germline CDR1 reads DFQATT; CDR2 reads SNEGSKA (reference sequence). This record comes from a study of blood T cells in healthy people across ages. Looking at the study overall: Per two T cells, template switching captured roughly one barcoded beta molecule. General study points: A strong correlation was found between TCR beta diversity and the percentage of naive T cells.

Primers used in a second PCR of about 6 to 11 cycles were a sample-barcoded 5' primer and a J-beta primer mix. Tags on each cDNA molecule came from a template-switch adaptor with 12 random nucleotides. Via MiXCR, TCRdb re-called the 5' RACE reads, giving one row per CDR3 protein. Of roughly 410,000 distinct CDR3 sequences in the sample, 45% to 60% were seen once. Isolated PBMCs totaled at least 6 million in each sample. The chain is built from TRBV20-1 and TRBJ2-5; 8 bases match TRBD2. This sequence originates from a man aged 60 to 75 in good health. Sequencing was carried out using blood. CDR3 sequence reads: CSAGGTSQETQYF. CDR3 sequence (DNA): TGCAGTGCTGGCGGGACTAGCCAAGAGACCCAGTACTTC.